The source of this TCR beta chain is a study of cytomegalovirus exposure and HLA in healthy donors. General study points: Owing to their indistinguishability, certain V segments, notably TRBV6-2 and TRBV6-3, were excluded. In a later analysis, an Asian-associated ancestry cluster reportedly showed fewer N-insertions than the roughly 730-donor mean. In a later analysis, V- and J-gene trimming of beta chains associated with a DCLRE1C missense variant, replicated independently.

It was with 60 Vbeta and 13 Jbeta primers that the PCR ran. Original data processing: Later, roughly 77 million unique TCR beta chains were counted in an analysis, and approximately 10 million of them were shared. The assay was immunoSEQ multiplex PCR, and TCRdb's table has in-frame clones only and misses some. For V, J and clone size, that table is used; D and trimming come from the DNA. Among approximately 200,000 clones listed, 65% to 85% were seen once. With respect to this clone: Its antigen remains unknown.

Deletions cut 6 bases from V and 2 bases from J, with 13 bases between. The CDR3 covers 14 residues. Germline-derived CDR1 and CDR2 are LNHDA and SQIVND (reference sequence). Sequenced sample: PBMCs. The sequence came from a woman between 18 and 29 years old in good health and CMV-seronegative. V gene TRBV19 combines with J gene TRBJ1-1; D unresolved. The CDR3: CASSKTRLNTEAFF. The DNA for the CDR3 is TGTGCCAGTAGCAAGACAAGACTAAACACTGAAGCTTTCTTT.